This T cell receptor (beta chain) was profiled in a study of blood T cell repertoires in COVID-19. Study-level information: Nucleic acid was either cDNA or gDNA, and it came from T cells, B-cell-depleted T cells, or PBMCs.

Trimming took off 0 bases at V and 1 base at J, with 8 bases between the two ends. Germline V gene data show CDR1 as LGHDT and CDR2 as YNNKEL (reference sequence). The CDR3 totals 15 residues. How the authors handled the data: How many nucleated cells were present was estimated from reference gene primer amplification. Method: immunoSEQ multiplex PCR; TCRdb's copy keeps in-frame clones and lacks some. The V and J calls and clone size come from that table; D and trimming were worked out from the DNA. The sample has more than 55,000 clones, 75% to 90% seen once. This TCR came from an elderly woman with acute or convalescent COVID-19. Sequenced input: peripheral blood. The genes are TRBV3-1 (or the pseudogene TRBV3-2) and TRBJ2-3; D may be TRBD2 (5 bases). CDR3 sequence: CASSQEFGGTDTQYF. The DNA of the CDR3 is TGTGCCAGCAGCCAAGAATTCGGGGGCACAGATACGCAGTATTTT.